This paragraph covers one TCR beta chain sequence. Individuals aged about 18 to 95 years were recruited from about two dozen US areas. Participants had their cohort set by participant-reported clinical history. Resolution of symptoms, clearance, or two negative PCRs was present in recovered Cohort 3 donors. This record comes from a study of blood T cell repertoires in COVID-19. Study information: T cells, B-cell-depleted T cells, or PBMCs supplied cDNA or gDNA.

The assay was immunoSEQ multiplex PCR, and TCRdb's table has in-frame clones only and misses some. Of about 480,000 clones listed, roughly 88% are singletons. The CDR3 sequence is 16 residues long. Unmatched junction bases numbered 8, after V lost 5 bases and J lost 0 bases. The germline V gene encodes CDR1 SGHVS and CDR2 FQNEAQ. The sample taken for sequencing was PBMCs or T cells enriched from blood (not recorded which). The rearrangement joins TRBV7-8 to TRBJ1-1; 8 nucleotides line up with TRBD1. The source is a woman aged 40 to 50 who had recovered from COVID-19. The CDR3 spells CASSLRQGALNTEAFF. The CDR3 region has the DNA TGTGCCAGCAGCCTGCGCCAGGGGGCTTTGAACACTGAAGCTTTCTTT.